Below are 14 T cell receptor beta chains sequenced from a single sample in a study of shared clonotypes between healthy human individuals. Measured with immunoSEQ multiplex PCR; TCRdb has only the in-frame clones, and not every one. Among about 1 million clones listed, approximately 72% were seen once. Sequencing was done on a sample of memory CD4+ T cells sorted from blood. Stated subset: CD45RA-negative fraction. Receptors were obtained from a man between 18 and 35 years old in good health.

V is TRBV6-1 and J is TRBJ1-6; D call uncertain. The germline CDR1 and CDR2 sequences are MNHNS and SASEGT. Trimming took 6 bases from V and 8 from J, leaving 11 bases between them. The CDR3 is 13 residues long. CDR3: CASRRHVDSPLHF. In DNA, the CDR3 is TGTGCCAGCAGGCGGCATGTCGATTCACCCCTCCACTTT.

The chain joins TRBV5-4 to TRBJ2-1; 8 bases match TRBD2. The CDR3 spans 17 residues. The V gene end was trimmed by 3 bases and the J gene end by 4 bases; junction bases not matched to a gene: 12. The germline V gene encodes CDR1 SGHNT and CDR2 YYREEE (reference sequence). CDR3 protein: CASSSTFGAGGYNEQFF. CDR3 coding DNA: TGTGCCAGCAGCTCGACCTTCGGTGCGGGAGGATACAATGAGCAGTTCTTC.

This clone was seen a few times. V usage is TRBV5-4 and J usage is TRBJ1-2; D not certain. CDR1 is SGHNT, CDR2 YYREEE, per germline (reference sequence). The length of the CDR3 is 14 residues. With 6 bases removed from V and 4 bases from J, the gap between germline ends came to 16 bases. In nucleotides, the CDR3 is TGTGCCAGCACTACCACTGCAGGATCCTATGGCTACACCTTC. Its translation is CASTTTAGSYGYTF.

The chain couples TRBV10-1 to TRBJ2-1, with D perhaps TRBD1 (6 bases). CDR3 size: 15 residues. V lost 5 bases and J lost 5, with 16 bases in between. Germline V gene sequence: CDR1 WNHNN, CDR2 SYGVQD (reference sequence). The CDR3 region has the DNA TGCGCCAGCAGTTCCCGACAGGCCGGGGACAATGAGCAGTTCTTC. Amino acids: CASSSRQAGDNEQFF.

This clone showed up just once. The gene calls are TRBV5-4 and TRBJ2-7; weak D call: TRBD1 (6 bases). The V and J ends lost 5 bases and 0 bases respectively, with 15 bases between them. Germline assignment: CDR1 SGHNT and CDR2 YYREEE (reference sequence). The CDR3 sequence is 15 residues long. The CDR3 spells CASSLLTGASYEQYF. In DNA, the CDR3 is TGTGCCAGCAGTCTACTGACAGGTGCCTCCTACGAGCAGTACTTC.

This clone has just a few counts. The chain joins TRBV5-6 to TRBJ1-6; D unclear. The CDR3 covers 15 residues. Germline-derived CDR1 and CDR2 are SGHDT and YYEEEE. V lost 3 bases and J 6 bases, leaving 13 bases between the germline ends. In DNA, the CDR3 is TGTGCCAGCAGCTCACGGGATCCTGGTAATTCACCCCTCCACTTT. Its protein product is CASSSRDPGNSPLHF.

In the case of this clone: Other DNA sequences of this sample code for an identical CDR3. The rearrangement joins TRBV5-1 to TRBJ2-5, with 7 positions matching TRBD1. Germline-derived CDR1 and CDR2 are SGHRS and YFSETQ. The CDR3 length is 14 residues. J gave up 5 bases and V 2 bases, and 6 bases lay outside the gene matches. DNA of the CDR3: TGCGCCAGCAGCTTTGAAGGGGGCAAGGAGACCCAGTACTTC. It codes for CASSFEGGKETQYF.

The rearrangement joins TRBV5-4 to TRBJ1-2, with D tentatively TRBD1 (5 bases). Germline V gene data show CDR1 as SGHNT and CDR2 as YYREEE (reference sequence). The CDR3 has 15 residues. V lost 0 bases to trimming and J lost 1 base, with 10 bases between them. CDR3 DNA sequence: TGTGCCAGCAGCTTGGTGGGGGTCCTTAACTATGGCTACACCTTC. Amino acids: CASSLVGVLNYGYTF.

In its sample, this clone was seen once. The chain combines TRBV5-4 with TRBJ1-2; D not certain. V lost 4 bases and J lost 5, with 15 bases in between. The length of the CDR3 is 14 residues. From germline, CDR1 is SGHNT and CDR2 YYREEE (reference sequence). CDR3 nucleotides: TGTGCCAGCAGCACAAGCCAGGCGCTGTATGGCTACACCTTC. Translating gives CASSTSQALYGYTF.

This clone was recorded a few times. Other DNA sequences within the sample encode an identical CDR3. The V gene is TRBV30, the J gene TRBJ2-6, with D uncertain. Germline loops: CDR1 GTSNPN, CDR2 SVGIG (reference sequence). Between the trimmed V and J ends, which lost 1 base and 0 bases, there was a span of 7 bases. This CDR3 is 15 amino acids long. The CDR3 spells CAWSGDLSGANVLTF. CDR3 nucleotide sequence: TGTGCCTGGAGTGGCGACCTCTCTGGGGCCAACGTCCTGACTTTC. Supplemented by reference TRBV30 and TRBJ2-6, the full variable domain reads SQTIHQWPATLVQPVGSPLSLECTVEGTSNPNLYWYRQAAGRGLQLLFYSVGIGQISSEVPQNLSASRPQDRQFILSSKKLLLSDSGFYLCAWSGDLSGANVLTFGAGSRLTVL.

In this sample, this clone turned up once. The V and J genes are TRBV11-2 and TRBJ1-2; tentatively, D is TRBD1 (5 bases). V was trimmed by 0 bases and J by 2 bases, leaving 16 bases between them. The CDR3 is 17 amino acids. The V gene's germline CDR1 is SGHAT and CDR2 FQNNGV. The CDR3 loop reads CASSLDGKGLVNYGYTF. Here the CDR3 DNA reads TGTGCCAGCAGCTTAGATGGGAAGGGGCTTGTAAACTATGGCTACACCTTC.

V usage is TRBV7-9 and J usage is TRBJ2-2, with D unclear. Germline lookup yields CDR1 SEHNR and CDR2 FQNEAQ (reference sequence). V was cut by 2 bases and J by 5 bases, with 12 bases left in between. The CDR3 loop spans 15 amino acids. The CDR3 is CASSLRDVGTGELFF. As DNA, the CDR3 is TGTGCCAGCAGCTTACGTGACGTGGGAACCGGGGAGCTGTTTTTT. The entire variable domain, with the rest obtained from reference TRBV7-9 and TRBJ2-2, is as follows: DTGVSQNPRHKITKRGQNVTFRCDPISEHNRLYWYRQTLGQGPEFLTYFQNEAQLEKSRLLSDRFSAERPKGSFSTLEIQRTEQGDSAMYLCASSLRDVGTGELFFGEGSRLTVL.

The gene calls are TRBV19 and TRBJ1-2; D not certain. The CDR3 has 14 amino acids. CDR1 is LNHDA, CDR2 SQIVND, per germline (reference sequence). Deletions cut 8 bases from V and 0 bases from J, with 13 bases between. The CDR3 bases are TGTGCCAGTGCCCGGGCCTGGACTAACTATGGCTACACCTTC. It specifies CASARAWTNYGYTF.

Notes on this clone: The same CDR3 can be traced to other DNA sequences in this sample. The chain uses TRBV10-3 and TRBJ2-7; 9 nucleotides match TRBD1. CDR1 ENHRY and CDR2 SYGVKD come from the germline V gene. The CDR3 contains 14 residues. V was pared by 3 bases and J by 7 bases, with 7 bases of the junction left unmatched. CDR3 sequence: CAISEGQGLREQYF. The DNA of the CDR3 is TGTGCCATCAGTGAAGGACAGGGGTTACGGGAGCAGTACTTC.